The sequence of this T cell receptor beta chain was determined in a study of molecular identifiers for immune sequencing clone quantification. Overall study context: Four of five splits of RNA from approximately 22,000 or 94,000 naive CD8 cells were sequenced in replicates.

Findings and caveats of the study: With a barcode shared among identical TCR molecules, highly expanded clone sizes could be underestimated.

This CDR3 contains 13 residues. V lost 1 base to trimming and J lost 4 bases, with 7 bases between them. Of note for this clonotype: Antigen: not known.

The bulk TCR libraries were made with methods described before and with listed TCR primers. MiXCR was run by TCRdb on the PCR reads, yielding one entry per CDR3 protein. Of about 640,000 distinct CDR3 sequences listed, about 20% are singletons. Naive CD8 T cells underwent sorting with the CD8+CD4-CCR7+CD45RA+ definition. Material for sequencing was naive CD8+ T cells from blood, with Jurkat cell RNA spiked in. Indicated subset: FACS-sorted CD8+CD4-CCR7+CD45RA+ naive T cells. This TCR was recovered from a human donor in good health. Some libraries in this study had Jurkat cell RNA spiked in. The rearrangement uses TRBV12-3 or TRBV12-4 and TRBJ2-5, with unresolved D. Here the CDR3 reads CASSLGYRETQYF. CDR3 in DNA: TGTGCCAGCAGTTTAGGGTATCGAGAGACCCAGTACTTC.